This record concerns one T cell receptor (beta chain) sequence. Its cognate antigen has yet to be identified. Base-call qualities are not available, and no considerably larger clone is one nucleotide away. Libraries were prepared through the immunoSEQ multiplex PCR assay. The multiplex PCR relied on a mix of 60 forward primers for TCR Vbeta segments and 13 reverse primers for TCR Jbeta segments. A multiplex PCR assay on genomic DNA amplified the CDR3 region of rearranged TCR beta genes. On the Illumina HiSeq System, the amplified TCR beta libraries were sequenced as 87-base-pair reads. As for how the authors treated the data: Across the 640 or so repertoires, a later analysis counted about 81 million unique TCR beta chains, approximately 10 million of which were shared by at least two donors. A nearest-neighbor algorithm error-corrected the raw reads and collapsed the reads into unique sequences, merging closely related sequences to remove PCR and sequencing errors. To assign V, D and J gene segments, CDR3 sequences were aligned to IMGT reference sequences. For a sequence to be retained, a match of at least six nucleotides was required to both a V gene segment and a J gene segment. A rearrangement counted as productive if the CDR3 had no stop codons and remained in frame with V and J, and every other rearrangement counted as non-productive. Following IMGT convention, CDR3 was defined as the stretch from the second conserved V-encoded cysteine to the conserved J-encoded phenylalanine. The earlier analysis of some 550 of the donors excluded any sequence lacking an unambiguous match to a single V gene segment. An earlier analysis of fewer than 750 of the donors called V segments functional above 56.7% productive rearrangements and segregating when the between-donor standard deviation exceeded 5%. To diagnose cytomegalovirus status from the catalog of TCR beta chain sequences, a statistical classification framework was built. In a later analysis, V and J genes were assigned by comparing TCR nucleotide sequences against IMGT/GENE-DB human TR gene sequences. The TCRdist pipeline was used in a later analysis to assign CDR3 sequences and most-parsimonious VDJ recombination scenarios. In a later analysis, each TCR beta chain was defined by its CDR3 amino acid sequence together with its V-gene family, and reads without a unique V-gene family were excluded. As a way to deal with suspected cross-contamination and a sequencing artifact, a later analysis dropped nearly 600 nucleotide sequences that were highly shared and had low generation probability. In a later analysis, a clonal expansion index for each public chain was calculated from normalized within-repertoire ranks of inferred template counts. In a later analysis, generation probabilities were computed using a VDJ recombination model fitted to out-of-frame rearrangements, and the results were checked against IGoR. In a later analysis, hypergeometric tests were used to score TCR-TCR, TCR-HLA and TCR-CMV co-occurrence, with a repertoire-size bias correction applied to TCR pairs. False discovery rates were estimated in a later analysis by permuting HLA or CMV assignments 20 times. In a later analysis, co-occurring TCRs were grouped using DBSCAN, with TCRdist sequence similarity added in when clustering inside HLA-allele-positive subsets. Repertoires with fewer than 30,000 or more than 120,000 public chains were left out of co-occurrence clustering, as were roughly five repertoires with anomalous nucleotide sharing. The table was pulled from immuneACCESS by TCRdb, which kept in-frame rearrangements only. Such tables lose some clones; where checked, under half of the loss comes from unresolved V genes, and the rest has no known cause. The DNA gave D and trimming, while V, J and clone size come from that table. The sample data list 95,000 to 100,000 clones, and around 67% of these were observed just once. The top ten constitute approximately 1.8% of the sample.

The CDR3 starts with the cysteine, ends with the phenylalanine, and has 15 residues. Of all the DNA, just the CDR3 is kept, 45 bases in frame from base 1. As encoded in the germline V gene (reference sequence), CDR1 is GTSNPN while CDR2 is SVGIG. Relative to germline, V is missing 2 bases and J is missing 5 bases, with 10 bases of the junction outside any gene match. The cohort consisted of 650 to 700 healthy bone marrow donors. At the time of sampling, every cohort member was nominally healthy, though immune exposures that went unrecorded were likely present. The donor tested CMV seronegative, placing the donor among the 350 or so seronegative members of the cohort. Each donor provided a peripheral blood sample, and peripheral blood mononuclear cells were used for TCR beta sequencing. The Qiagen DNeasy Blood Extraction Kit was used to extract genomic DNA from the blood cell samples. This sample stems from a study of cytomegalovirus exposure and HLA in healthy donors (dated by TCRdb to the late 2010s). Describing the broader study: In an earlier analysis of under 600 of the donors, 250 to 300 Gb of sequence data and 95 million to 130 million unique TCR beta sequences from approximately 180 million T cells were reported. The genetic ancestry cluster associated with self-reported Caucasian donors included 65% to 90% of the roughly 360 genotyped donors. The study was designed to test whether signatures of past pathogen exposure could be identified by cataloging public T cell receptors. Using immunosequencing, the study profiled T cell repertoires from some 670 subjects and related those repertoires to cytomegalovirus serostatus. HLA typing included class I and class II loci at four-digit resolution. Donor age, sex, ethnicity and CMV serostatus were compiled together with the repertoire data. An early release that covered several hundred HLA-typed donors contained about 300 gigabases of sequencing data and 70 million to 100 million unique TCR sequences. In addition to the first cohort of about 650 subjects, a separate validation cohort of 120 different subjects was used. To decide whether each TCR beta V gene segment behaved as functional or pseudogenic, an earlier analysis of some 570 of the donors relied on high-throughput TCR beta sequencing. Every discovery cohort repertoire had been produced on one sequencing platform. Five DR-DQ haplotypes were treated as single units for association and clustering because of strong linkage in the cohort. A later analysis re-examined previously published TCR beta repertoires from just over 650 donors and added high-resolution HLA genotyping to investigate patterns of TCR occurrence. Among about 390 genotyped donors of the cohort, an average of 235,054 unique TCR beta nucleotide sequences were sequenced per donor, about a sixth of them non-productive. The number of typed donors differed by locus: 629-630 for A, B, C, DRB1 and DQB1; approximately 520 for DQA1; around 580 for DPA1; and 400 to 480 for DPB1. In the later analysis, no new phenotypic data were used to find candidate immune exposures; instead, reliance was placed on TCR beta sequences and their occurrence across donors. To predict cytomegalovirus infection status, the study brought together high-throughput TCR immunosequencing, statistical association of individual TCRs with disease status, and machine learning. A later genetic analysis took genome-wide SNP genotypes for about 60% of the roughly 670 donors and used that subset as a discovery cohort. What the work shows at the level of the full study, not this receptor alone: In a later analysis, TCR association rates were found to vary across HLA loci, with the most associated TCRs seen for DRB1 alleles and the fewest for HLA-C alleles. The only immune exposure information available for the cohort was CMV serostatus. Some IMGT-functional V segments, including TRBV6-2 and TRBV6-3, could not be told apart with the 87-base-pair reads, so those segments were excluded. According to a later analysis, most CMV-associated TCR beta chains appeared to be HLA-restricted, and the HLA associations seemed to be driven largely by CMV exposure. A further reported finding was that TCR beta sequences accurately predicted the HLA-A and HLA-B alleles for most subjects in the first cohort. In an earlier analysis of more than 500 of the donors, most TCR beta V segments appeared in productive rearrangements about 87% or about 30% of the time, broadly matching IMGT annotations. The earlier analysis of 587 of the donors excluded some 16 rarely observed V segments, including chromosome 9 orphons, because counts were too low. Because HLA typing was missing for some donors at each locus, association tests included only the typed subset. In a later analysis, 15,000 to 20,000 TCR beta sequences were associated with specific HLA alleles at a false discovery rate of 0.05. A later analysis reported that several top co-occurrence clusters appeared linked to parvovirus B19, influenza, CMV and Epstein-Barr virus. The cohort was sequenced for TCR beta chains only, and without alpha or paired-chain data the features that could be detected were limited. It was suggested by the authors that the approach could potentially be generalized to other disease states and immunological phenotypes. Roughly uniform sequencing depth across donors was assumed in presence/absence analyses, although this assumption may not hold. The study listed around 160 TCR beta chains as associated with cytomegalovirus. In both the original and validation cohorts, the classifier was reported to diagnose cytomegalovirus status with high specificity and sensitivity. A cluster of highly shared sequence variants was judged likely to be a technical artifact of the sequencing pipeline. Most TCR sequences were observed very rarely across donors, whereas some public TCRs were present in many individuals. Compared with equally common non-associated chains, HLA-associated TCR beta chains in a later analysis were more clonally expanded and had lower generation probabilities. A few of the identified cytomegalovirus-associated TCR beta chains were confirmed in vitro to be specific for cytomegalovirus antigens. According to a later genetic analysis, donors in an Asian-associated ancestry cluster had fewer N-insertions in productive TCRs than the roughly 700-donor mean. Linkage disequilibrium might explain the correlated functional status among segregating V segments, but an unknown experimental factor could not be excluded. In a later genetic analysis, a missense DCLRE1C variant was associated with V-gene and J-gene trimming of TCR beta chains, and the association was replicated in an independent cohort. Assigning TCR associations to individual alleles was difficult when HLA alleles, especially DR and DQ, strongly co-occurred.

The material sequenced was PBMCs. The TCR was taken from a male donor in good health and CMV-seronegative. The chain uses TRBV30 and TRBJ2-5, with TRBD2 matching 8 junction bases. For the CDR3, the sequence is CAWSPRTSLFETQYF. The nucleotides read TGTGCCTGGAGTCCTAGGACTAGCCTGTTCGAGACCCAGTACTTC.